Listed below are T cell receptor beta chains from one sample, sequenced in a study of T cell changes during pregnancy in multiple sclerosis. Clones were sequenced by immunoSEQ multiplex PCR, and TCRdb holds only the in-frame ones, with some missing. The sample holds 41,000 or so clones, about 89% seen once. This specimen consisted of CD4+ T cells from peripheral blood mononuclear cells, obtained in the first trimester of pregnancy. Receptors were obtained from a female donor with multiple sclerosis, enrolled in a pregnancy study. Each CDR3 is given with its conserved first and last residue. The order of the fields is CDR3 protein, CDR3 DNA, clone size, J gene, D gene, V gene. A D gene is named only where the DNA matches it firmly. Where a row states a size, it is once, few, many or the class of an expanded clone; other rows omit it.

CASNPGGVSGANVLTF,TGCGCCAGCAACCCGGGAGGCGTTTCTGGGGCCAACGTCCTGACTTTC,once,TRBJ2-6,TRBD2,TRBV5-1
CASSLLRSGANVLTF,TGTGCCAGCAGCTTACTCCGCTCTGGGGCCAACGTCCTGACTTTC,once,TRBJ2-6,.,TRBV11-2
CASSPRPGQGTETQYF,TGCGCCAGCAGCCCCCGCCCGGGACAGGGGACAGAGACCCAGTACTTC,.,TRBJ2-5,TRBD1,TRBV5-1
CASSPTRGTYGYTF,TGTGCCAGCAGCCCAACCCGGGGTACCTATGGCTACACCTTC,once,TRBJ1-2,.,TRBV14
CASSRPLAGLSTDTQYF,TGTGCCAGCAGCCGACCCCTGGCGGGCCTTAGCACAGATACGCAGTATTTT,.,TRBJ2-3,.,TRBV5-8
CASSLSGNLYNEQFF,TGTGCCAGCAGCTTATCCGGGAACTTATACAATGAGCAGTTCTTC,.,TRBJ2-1,.,TRBV7-2
CASSPTGSSYEQYF,TGTGCCAGCAGTCCAACAGGGAGCTCCTACGAGCAGTACTTC,once,TRBJ2-7,.,TRBV6-5
CASSETGDGYTF,TGCGCCAGCAGCGAAACAGGGGATGGCTACACCTTC,.,TRBJ1-2,TRBD1,TRBV5-1
CASSQDQVGSGNIQYF,TGTGCCAGCAGCCAAGATCAGGTCGGGAGTGGAAACATTCAGTACTTC,.,TRBJ2-4,.,TRBV4-2
CASSLGGSAQETQYF,TGTGCCAGCAGCTTAGGCGGCAGCGCTCAAGAGACCCAGTACTTC,.,TRBJ2-5,.,TRBV5-6
CASSLVQGETQYF,TGTGCCAGCAGCTTAGTCCAGGGGGAGACCCAGTACTTC,.,TRBJ2-5,.,TRBV7-6
CASSNRETQYF,TGTGCCAGCAGCAACCGGGAGACCCAGTACTTC,.,TRBJ2-5,.,TRBV5-6
CASSKGTSGKDEQFF,TGTGCCAGTAGTAAGGGGACTAGCGGGAAGGATGAGCAGTTCTTC,.,TRBJ2-1,TRBD2,TRBV19
CASSLRRETDTQYF,TGTGCCAGCAGCTTAAGGCGGGAGACAGATACGCAGTATTTT,.,TRBJ2-3,TRBD2,TRBV7-2
CASSWTGAGREKLFF,TGCGCCAGCAGCTGGACAGGGGCGGGTCGGGAAAAACTGTTTTTT,.,TRBJ1-4,TRBD1,TRBV5-1
CATSRDPAGSYEQYF,TGTGCCACCAGCAGAGATCCGGCAGGCTCCTACGAGCAGTACTTC,.,TRBJ2-7,.,TRBV15
CASSLIALQGAHYGYTF,TGTGCCAGCAGTTTAATCGCCCTACAGGGGGCGCACTATGGCTACACCTTC,.,TRBJ1-2,TRBD1,TRBV28
CASSLALIPGETYEQYF,TGTGCCAGCAGCTTAGCGCTAATCCCAGGGGAGACCTACGAGCAGTACTTC,.,TRBJ2-7,.,TRBV7-2
CASKPSGQGNTIYF,TGTGCCAGTAAGCCCTCGGGACAGGGAAACACCATATATTTT,.,TRBJ1-3,TRBD1,TRBV9
CATGSLGNQPQHF,TGTGCCACGGGGAGCTTAGGGAATCAGCCCCAGCATTTT,.,TRBJ1-5,.,TRBV10-3
CASSALVGGRTYEQYF,TGTGCCAGCAGCGCTCTTGTAGGCGGGAGGACCTACGAGCAGTACTTC,.,TRBJ2-7,TRBD2,TRBV7-2
CASNPPGTATDTQYF,TGTGCCAGTAACCCTCCCGGTACAGCCACAGATACGCAGTATTTT,.,TRBJ2-3,.,TRBV19
CASSQRGYEQYF,TGTGCCAGCTCACAGAGGGGGTACGAGCAGTACTTC,.,TRBJ2-7,.,TRBV18
CASSLPGQGGHEQYF,TGTGCCAGCAGCCTGCCGGGACAGGGTGGCCACGAGCAGTACTTC,.,TRBJ2-7,TRBD1,TRBV11-1
CASTNRPNRGNTEAFF,TGCGCCAGCACCAACCGACCAAACAGGGGGAACACTGAAGCTTTCTTT,.,TRBJ1-1,TRBD1,TRBV5-1
CASSAKGSAGTYEQYF,TGTGCCAGCAGCGCCAAGGGATCGGCGGGGACCTACGAGCAGTACTTC,.,TRBJ2-7,.,TRBV7-2
CASTGTVRGGYTF,TGTGCCAGCACCGGGACCGTCAGGGGTGGCTACACCTTC,.,TRBJ1-2,.,TRBV6-5
CASSPELQLMNTEAFF,TGTGCCAGCTCACCGGAGCTCCAGCTTATGAACACTGAAGCTTTCTTT,.,TRBJ1-1,.,TRBV18
CASTRRDSSYEQYF,TGTGCCAGCACCAGAAGGGACAGCTCCTACGAGCAGTACTTC,.,TRBJ2-7,TRBD1,TRBV5-4
CASSPQAGVSLGELFF,TGTGCCAGCAGCCCGCAAGCGGGAGTGAGCCTCGGGGAGCTGTTTTTT,few,TRBJ2-2,TRBD2,TRBV7-3
CASSGNYGYTF,TGTGCCAGCAGCGGGAACTATGGCTACACCTTC,.,TRBJ1-2,.,TRBV6-5
CASRDQRASTDTQYF,TGTGCCAGCAGAGACCAGCGGGCTAGCACAGATACGCAGTATTTT,.,TRBJ2-3,.,TRBV5-4
CASSPVILQGGTEAFF,TGTGCCAGCTCACCGGTGATACTGCAGGGGGGCACTGAAGCTTTCTTT,few,TRBJ1-1,TRBD1,TRBV18
CASSPRGGSTEAFF,TGTGCCAGCAGCCCTCGGGGAGGAAGCACTGAAGCTTTCTTT,few,TRBJ1-1,.,TRBV6-5
CASSIPGYEQYF,TGTGCCAGTAGTATCCCCGGCTACGAGCAGTACTTC,.,TRBJ2-7,.,TRBV19
CAAGQDFNYGYTF,TGTGCCGCGGGACAGGATTTTAACTATGGCTACACCTTC,.,TRBJ1-2,.,TRBV21-1
CASSDWAGTEAFF,TGTGCCAGCAGTGACTGGGCCGGCACTGAAGCTTTCTTT,few,TRBJ1-1,.,TRBV6-4
CARSVHSGKDHEQFF,TGTGCCAGAAGCGTCCATAGCGGAAAGGACCATGAGCAGTTCTTC,.,TRBJ2-1,.,TRBV7-5
CASRPGLAGGRGDTQYF,TGCGCCAGCAGACCAGGACTAGCGGGAGGACGGGGAGATACGCAGTATTTT,.,TRBJ2-3,TRBD2,TRBV5-1
CASSRVGGGELFF,TGTGCCAGCAGCCGAGTGGGGGGCGGGGAGCTGTTTTTT,.,TRBJ2-2,.,TRBV7-2
CATYGQELNTEAFF,TGTGCCACCTACGGACAGGAGCTTAACACTGAAGCTTTCTTT,.,TRBJ1-1,TRBD1,TRBV19
CASSLGLAVTDTQYF,TGTGCCAGCAGCTTGGGGCTAGCGGTCACAGATACGCAGTATTTT,.,TRBJ2-3,TRBD2,TRBV5-6
CAWSKQGRNQPQHF,TGTGCCTGGAGTAAGCAGGGGCGCAATCAGCCCCAGCATTTT,.,TRBJ1-5,.,TRBV30
CASSVGTSGFYNEQFF,TGTGCCAGCAGCGTAGGGACTAGCGGGTTTTACAATGAGCAGTTCTTC,.,TRBJ2-1,TRBD2,TRBV9
CASSQEERTSADTQYF,TGCGCCAGCAGCCAAGAGGAAAGGACTAGTGCAGATACGCAGTATTTT,.,TRBJ2-3,TRBD2,TRBV4-3
CASSPALTGQGNYGYTF,TGTGCCAGCTCACCAGCCCTAACGGGACAGGGTAACTATGGCTACACCTTC,.,TRBJ1-2,TRBD1,TRBV18
CASTPPGRSTEAFF,TGTGCCAGCACTCCCCCCGGGAGAAGCACTGAAGCTTTCTTT,.,TRBJ1-1,.,TRBV28
CASSPWREVTDTQYF,TGTGCCAGCAGCCCCTGGCGGGAGGTCACAGATACGCAGTATTTT,.,TRBJ2-3,TRBD2,TRBV11-3
CASSEGTAYGYTF,TGTGCCAGCAGCGAGGGGACTGCTTATGGCTACACCTTC,.,TRBJ1-2,.,TRBV5-5
CAWSVSNNEQFF,TGTGCCTGGAGTGTATCCAACAATGAGCAGTTCTTC,.,TRBJ2-1,.,TRBV30
CAWRGTGPNNEQFF,TGTGCCTGGAGAGGGACAGGGCCCAACAATGAGCAGTTCTTC,.,TRBJ2-1,TRBD1,TRBV30